This T cell receptor (beta chain) appears in the sequencing data of a study of PD-1 blockade in classical Hodgkin lymphoma. Overall study context: Treatment was intravenous nivolumab, 3 mg/kg every 2 weeks, until progression. Points from the study as a whole: Nothing has yet pinned down what causes the repertoire differences, possibly disease activity or prior therapy. Newly diagnosed patients had diversity similar to the baseline diversity of complete responders.

The CDR3 spans 11 residues. Looked up from germline, CDR1 is SQVTM and CDR2 is ANQGSEA. J was trimmed by 8 bases and V by 4 bases; bases with no gene match: 4. Of note for this clone: Its specificity is unknown.

Sequenced by immunoSEQ multiplex PCR; TCRdb stores in-frame clones only, minus some. The sample yields 90,000 to 120,000 clones, about 88% seen once. Each and every patient relapsed after autologous stem cell transplantation, and patients got differing brentuximab vedotin exposure. The TCR originated in a human donor with classical Hodgkin lymphoma. The chain uses TRBV29-1 and TRBJ1-1; 7 positions agree with TRBD1. Sequencing was performed on peripheral blood mononuclear cells (PBMCs), taken before the second cycle of nivolumab. The CDR3 sequence is CSVAGTAEAFF. The DNA of the CDR3 is TGCAGCGTTGCTGGGACAGCAGAAGCTTTCTTT.